Shown below are 15 T cell receptor beta chains from a single sample sequenced in a study of cytomegalovirus exposure and HLA in healthy donors. PCR involved 60 Vbeta and 13 Jbeta primers. Libraries were prepared by immunoSEQ multiplex PCR; TCRdb keeps only in-frame clonotypes and omits some of them. The data show 110,000 to 150,000 clones, 75% seen once. Sequenced material: PBMCs. Receptor source: a man between 25 and 39 years old in good health and CMV-seronegative.

The chain carries TRBV7-6 and TRBJ2-6; D is undetermined. Germline CDR1 and CDR2: SGHVS and FNYEAQ. The V end was cut by 0 bases, the J end by 4 bases, with 10 bases between. There are 16 residues in the CDR3. The CDR3 DNA reads TGTGCCAGCAGCTTAGCAGGCGGTCTGGGGGCCAACGTCCTGACTTTC. Translation: CASSLAGGLGANVLTF.

This sequence joins TRBV15 and TRBJ1-5; weak D call: TRBD1 (5 bases). CDR3 length: 16 amino acids. Germline loops: CDR1 LNHNV, CDR2 YYDKDF (reference sequence). V was shortened by 7 bases and J by 4 bases, with 20 bases between the two germline ends. CDR3 bases: TGTGCCACCACCATATTACCGGGGACTTCAAATCAGCCCCAGCATTTT. Residues: CATTILPGTSNQPQHF.

This chain links TRBV7-9 with TRBJ1-2; 8 bases align to TRBD1. Germline loops: CDR1 SEHNR, CDR2 FQNEAQ (reference sequence). This CDR3 comprises 13 residues. Trimming at V came to 4 bases and at J to 8 bases, leaving 6 bases not matched to a gene. CDR3 protein: CASSSGQGRGYTF. CDR3 DNA: TGTGCCAGCAGCTCTGGACAGGGCAGAGGCTACACCTTC.

This chain links TRBV29-1 with TRBJ1-1, with 8 bases matching TRBD1. CDR1 and CDR2 (germline): SQVTM, ANQGSEA. The CDR3 is 15 residues long. The V gene end was trimmed by 7 bases and the J gene end by 1 base; junction bases not matched to a gene: 11. The CDR3 nucleotides are TGCAGCGCCCGGGGAAAACAGGGGGGGAACACTGAAGCTTTCTTT. This translates into CSARGKQGGNTEAFF.

The chain joins TRBV6-6 to TRBJ2-2; perhaps TRBD1 as D (6 bases). This CDR3 is 16 amino acids long. CDR1 and CDR2 from the germline V gene are MNHNY and SVGAGI (reference sequence). Deletions cut 7 bases from V and 4 bases from J, with 19 bases between. The CDR3 here is CASIQSQGLGTGELFF. The CDR3 bases are TGTGCCAGCATCCAAAGTCAGGGGCTAGGCACCGGGGAGCTGTTTTTT.

This clone was seen a handful of times. V usage is TRBV7-9 and J usage is TRBJ1-1, with D perhaps TRBD1 (6 bases). The CDR3 spans 15 residues. Germline lookup yields CDR1 SEHNR and CDR2 FQNEAQ (reference sequence). The V and J ends lost 2 bases and 3 bases respectively, with 13 bases between them. CDR3 sequence (DNA): TGTGCCAGCAGCTTACGGGGGGGCAGCGACACTGAAGCTTTCTTT. It is translated as CASSLRGGSDTEAFF.

The genes are TRBV28 and TRBJ2-1; possibly TRBD1 for D (6 bases). Between the trimmed V and J ends, which lost 3 bases and 5 bases, there was a span of 11 bases. The CDR3 is 14 amino acids. Germline V gene sequence: CDR1 MDHEN, CDR2 SYDVKM. CDR3 nucleotides: TGTGCCAGCAGTTTGAGGGGACAAGACAATGAGCAGTTCTTC. Translation: CASSLRGQDNEQFF.

The chain carries TRBV28 and TRBJ1-1, with 10 bases fitting TRBD1. Germline V gene sequence: CDR1 MDHEN, CDR2 SYDVKM. CDR3 length equals 14 residues. V dropped 6 bases and J dropped 5; count of bases not matched to a gene: 6. In DNA form, the CDR3 reads TGTGCCAGCAGCTCGGGACAGGGGATGACTGAAGCTTTCTTT. It codes for CASSSGQGMTEAFF. Using reference TRBV28 and TRBJ1-1 for the parts outside the CDR3, the full variable domain is DVKVTQSSRYLVKRTGEKVFLECVQDMDHENMFWYRQDPGLGLRLIYFSYDVKMKEKGDIPEGYSVSREKKERFSLILESASTNQTSMYLCASSSGQGMTEAFFGQGTRLTVV.

V is TRBV28 and J is TRBJ2-1; TRBD2 matches 9 bases. V lost 6 bases, J lost 6 bases, and 6 bases stayed unmatched. The CDR3 extends over 14 amino acids. Germline V gene data show CDR1 as MDHEN and CDR2 as SYDVKM. DNA of the CDR3: TGTGCCAGCAGCGTAGCGGGAGAAGCCAATGAGCAGTTCTTC. Protein: CASSVAGEANEQFF.

V is TRBV11-2 and J is TRBJ2-1; perhaps TRBD2 as D (7 bases). Germline V gene lookup returns CDR1 SGHAT and CDR2 FQNNGV. This CDR3 comprises 13 residues. CDR3 residues: CAGSGGGSNEQFF. The CDR3 DNA reads TGTGCGGGGAGCGGCGGGGGCAGCAATGAGCAGTTCTTC.

This clone has more than one count but fewer than ten. The chain combines TRBV2 with TRBJ2-3, with 9 bases that match TRBD1. CDR3 length: 15 residues. The germline gives CDR1 SNHLY, CDR2 FYNNEI. V was pared by 6 bases and J by 2 bases, with 6 bases of the junction left unmatched. The CDR3 nucleotides read TGTGCCAGCAGCCCCGGACAGGGGTACACAGATACGCAGTATTTT. It codes for CASSPGQGYTDTQYF.

This sequence joins TRBV19 and TRBJ1-3; no reliable D call. The CDR3 runs 15 residues. V was trimmed by 0 bases and J by 0 bases, leaving 6 bases between them. Germline CDR1 reads LNHDA; CDR2 reads SQIVND (reference sequence). The CDR3 reads CASSIEGGSGNTIYF. The CDR3 coding sequence is TGTGCCAGTAGTATAGAAGGAGGCTCTGGAAACACCATATATTTT.

In this sample, this clone turned up once. The chain employs TRBV28 and TRBJ2-1, with TRBD2 as a possible D gene (6 bases). CDR1 MDHEN and CDR2 SYDVKM come from the germline V gene. V lost 6 bases and J lost 4, with 19 bases in between. The CDR3 runs 16 residues. The CDR3 loop reads CASSGPVVAAYNEQFF. As DNA, the CDR3 is TGTGCCAGCAGCGGCCCAGTGGTAGCGGCTTACAATGAGCAGTTCTTC.

This chain connects TRBV19 to TRBJ2-7; 9 bases fit TRBD1. The CDR3 spans 14 residues. Germline V lookup: CDR1 LNHDA, CDR2 SQIVND (reference sequence). J lost 5 bases, V lost 3 bases, and 5 bases had no gene match. In nucleotides, the CDR3 is TGTGCCAGTAGTATCCGGGACAGGGAGGACGAGCAGTACTTC. Translation: CASSIRDREDEQYF.

This clone was detected only once. The chain couples TRBV11-2 to TRBJ2-1, with 11 bases identical to TRBD2. From germline, CDR1 is SGHAT and CDR2 FQNNGV. The CDR3 consists of 17 residues. J lost 8 bases, V lost 3 bases, and 12 bases had no gene match. The CDR3 bases are TGTGCCAGCAGCTTCCTCGGACTAGCGGGCCCCTCGGATGAGCAGTTCTTC. Encoded protein: CASSFLGLAGPSDEQFF.